These 8 T cell receptor beta chains were sequenced from one sample in a study of blood T cells in healthy people across ages. The second PCR ran about 6 to 12 cycles with a sample-barcoded 5' primer and J-beta primers. TCRdb analysed the 5' RACE reads with MiXCR anew, one entry per CDR3 protein. The sample lists over 700,000 distinct CDR3 sequences, about 53% occurring once. The sample was blood. Receptors originate from an elderly man in good health.

J is TRBJ1-1 and V is TRBV7-2; no firm D call. V gave up 1 base and J gave up 8 bases, with 14 bases separating them. The CDR3 is 14 residues long. Germline-derived CDR1 and CDR2 are SGHTA and FQGNSA. The CDR3 protein is CASSLVGTAREAFF. The CDR3 coding sequence is TGTGCCAGCAGCTTAGTAGGTACAGCCAGGGAAGCTTTCTTT.

As for this clonotype: At one end the junction does not follow the germline gene, possibly because of a read error. The gene calls are TRBV18 and TRBJ2-4, with a possible D match to TRBD1 (5 bases). The J call may be in error: the DNA end matches TRBJ2-7 better. The CDR3 covers 16 residues. Germline CDR1 and CDR2: KGHSH and LQKENI. CDR3 protein: CASSPFPDSNSYEQYF. The CDR3 coding sequence is TGTGCCAGTTCACCATTCCCCGACAGCAACTCCTACGAGCAGTACTTC.

This clonotype was picked up a small number of times. This chain uses TRBV20-1 with TRBJ1-5; tentatively, D is TRBD1 (6 bases). From germline, CDR1 is DFQATT and CDR2 SNEGSKA (reference sequence). The CDR3 totals 13 residues. Deletions cut 6 bases from V and 3 bases from J, with 12 bases between. The CDR3 sequence: CSAGEGVNQPQHF. CDR3 sequence (DNA): TGCAGTGCAGGAGAGGGGGTCAATCAGCCCCAGCATTTT.

This clonotype was seen more than once but under ten times. The V gene is TRBV7-2, the J gene TRBJ2-1; 12 bases line up with TRBD2. The CDR3 totals 18 residues. Germline assignment: CDR1 SGHTA and CDR2 FQGNSA. The ends lost 0 bases at V and 4 bases at J; junction bases unmatched: 7. DNA of the CDR3: TGTGCCAGCAGCTTAGCGCTAGCGGGAGGGTCCCGATACAATGAGCAGTTCTTC. It specifies CASSLALAGGSRYNEQFF.

The chain employs TRBV29-1 and TRBJ1-1; no clear D gene. The V end lost 5 bases, the J end lost 6 bases, and 10 bases lay between the germline ends. The CDR3 covers 11 residues. Germline lookup yields CDR1 SQVTM and CDR2 ANQGSEA. The CDR3 loop is CSVSHGAEAFF. CDR3 sequence (DNA): TGCAGCGTTTCCCATGGCGCTGAAGCTTTCTTT.

V gene TRBV6-2 or TRBV6-3 combines with J gene TRBJ1-5; D call uncertain. Trimming removed 8 bases at V and 6 bases at J, with 11 bases between. The germline gives CDR1 MNHEY, CDR2 SVGEGT. This CDR3 is 12 amino acids long. The CDR3 region is CASEKGGQPQHF. DNA for the CDR3: TGTGCCAGCGAAAAGGGTGGTCAGCCCCAGCATTTT.

The CDR3 DNA reads TGTGCCAGCAGTCCCTTGGGTAGCGGGGGGTACAATGAGCAGTTCTTC. It translates to CASSPLGSGGYNEQFF. The chain couples TRBV28 to TRBJ2-1; 10 bases line up with TRBD2. This CDR3 comprises 16 residues. Germline V lookup: CDR1 MDHEN, CDR2 SYDVKM. The V segment lost 5 bases and the J segment 4 bases; nucleotides outside the gene matches: 8.

The chain uses TRBV14 and TRBJ1-2; TRBD1 aligns across 12 bases. Unmatched junction bases numbered 6, after V lost 2 bases and J lost 8 bases. The CDR3 length is 15 residues. Germline V CDR1 and CDR2: SGHDN, FVKESK. The CDR3 sequence: CASSQPGQGARGYTF. Here the CDR3 DNA reads TGTGCCAGCAGCCAACCGGGACAGGGGGCGCGGGGCTACACCTTC. The full variable domain, in which reference TRBV14 and TRBJ1-2 provide the parts outside the CDR3, is EAGVTQFPSHSVIEKGQTVTLRCDPISGHDNLYWYRRVMGKEIKFLLHFVKESKQDESGMPNNRFLAERTGGTYSTLKVQPAELEDSGVYFCASSQPGQGARGYTFGSGTRLTVV.